This T cell receptor beta chain comes out of a study of T cell repertoires in cytomegalovirus infection. Study-wide background: Both CMV infection and a matching HLA type were indicated by public TCR beta signatures.

Trimming left V 5 bases short and J 6 bases short, with 19 bases between. Germline V gene lookup returns CDR1 SGHVS and CDR2 FNYEAQ. CDR3 size: 15 residues. As regards this clonotype: Its antigen is unknown.

A single record per CDR3 protein comes from TCRdb applying MiXCR to the reads. This table has around 450,000 distinct CDR3 sequences, about a third appearing once. General study points: Dominating the ex vivo response were HLA-C-restricted CMV-specific TCR beta clonotypes.

This clonotype originated in a human donor in good health (CMV status not recorded). Some clones in this sample may be carry-over from other donors' samples. V is TRBV7-6 and J is TRBJ1-2, with TRBD1 as a possible D gene (6 bases). Sequenced sample: PBMCs. The CDR3 nucleotides read TGTGCCAGCAGCCCCTTGACAGGCGTTAAGGATGGCTACACCTTC. It translates to CASSPLTGVKDGYTF.